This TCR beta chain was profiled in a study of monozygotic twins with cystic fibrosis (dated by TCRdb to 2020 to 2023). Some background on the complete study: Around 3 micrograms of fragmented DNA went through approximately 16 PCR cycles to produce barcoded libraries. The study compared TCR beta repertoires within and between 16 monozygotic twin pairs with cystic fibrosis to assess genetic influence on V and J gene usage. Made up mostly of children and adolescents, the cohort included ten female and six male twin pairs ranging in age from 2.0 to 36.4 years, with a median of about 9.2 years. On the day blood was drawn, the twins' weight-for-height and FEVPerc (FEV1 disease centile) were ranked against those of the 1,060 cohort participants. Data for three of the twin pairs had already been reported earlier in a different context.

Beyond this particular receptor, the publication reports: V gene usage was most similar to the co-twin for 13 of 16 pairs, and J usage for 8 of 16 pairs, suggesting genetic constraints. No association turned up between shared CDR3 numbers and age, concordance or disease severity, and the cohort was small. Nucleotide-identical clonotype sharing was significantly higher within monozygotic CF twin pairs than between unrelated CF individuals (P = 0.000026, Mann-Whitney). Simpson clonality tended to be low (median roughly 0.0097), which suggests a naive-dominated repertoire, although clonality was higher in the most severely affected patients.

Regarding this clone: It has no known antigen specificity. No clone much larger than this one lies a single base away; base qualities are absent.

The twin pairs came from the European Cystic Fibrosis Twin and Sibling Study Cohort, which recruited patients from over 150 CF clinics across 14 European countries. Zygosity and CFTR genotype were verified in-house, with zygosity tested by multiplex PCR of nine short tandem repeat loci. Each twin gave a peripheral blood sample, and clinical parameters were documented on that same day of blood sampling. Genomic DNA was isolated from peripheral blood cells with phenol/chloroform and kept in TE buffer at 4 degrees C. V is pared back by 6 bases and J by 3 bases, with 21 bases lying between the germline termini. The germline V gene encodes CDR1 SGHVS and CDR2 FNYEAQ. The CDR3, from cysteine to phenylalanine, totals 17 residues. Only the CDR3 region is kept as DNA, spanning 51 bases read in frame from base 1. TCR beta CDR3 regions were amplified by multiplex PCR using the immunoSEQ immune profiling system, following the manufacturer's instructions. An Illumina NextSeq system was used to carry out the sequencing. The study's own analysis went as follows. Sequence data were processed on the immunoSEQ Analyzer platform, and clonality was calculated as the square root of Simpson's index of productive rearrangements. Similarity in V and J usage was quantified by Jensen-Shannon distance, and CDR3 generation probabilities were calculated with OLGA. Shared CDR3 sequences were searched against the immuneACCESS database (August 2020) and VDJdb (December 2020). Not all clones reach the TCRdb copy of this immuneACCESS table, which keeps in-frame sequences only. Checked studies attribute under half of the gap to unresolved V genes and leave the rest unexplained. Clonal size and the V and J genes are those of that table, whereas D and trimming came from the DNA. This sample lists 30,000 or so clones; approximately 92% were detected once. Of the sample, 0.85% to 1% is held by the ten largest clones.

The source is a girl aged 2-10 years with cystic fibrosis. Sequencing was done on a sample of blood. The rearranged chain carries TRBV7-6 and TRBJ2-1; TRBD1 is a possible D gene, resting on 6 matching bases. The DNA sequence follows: TGTGCCAGCAGTTCCCCCACAGGGACCCCCATCTACAATGAGCAGTTCTTC. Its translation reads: CASSSPTGTPIYNEQFF. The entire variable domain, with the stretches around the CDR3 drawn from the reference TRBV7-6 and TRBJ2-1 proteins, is GAGVSQSPRYKVTKRGQDVALRCDPISGHVSLYWYRQALGQGPEFLTYFNYEAQQDKSGLPNDRFSAERPEGSISTLTIQRTEQRDSAMYRCASSSPTGTPIYNEQFFGPGTRLTVL.